This T cell receptor (beta chain) was captured in a study of chemoradiotherapy in HPV16-positive cancers. Study context: Functional T-cell assays on a couple of HPV16-positive patients' cells defined candidate HPV-specific clones and common TCR motifs.

Concerning this clone: The antigen is unknown.

Clones were read by immunoSEQ multiplex PCR, and TCRdb kept only the in-frame ones, dropping some. The table shows some 30,000 clones, with approximately 88% occurring only once. Study-level findings and limits: Candidate HPV-specific clones and E7-related TCR motifs grew in tumor during treatment. Functional assays defining HPV-specific T cells used only two HPV16-positive patients.

The sequencing here drew on blood, taken from a patient who underwent chemoradiotherapy. The receptor was isolated from a human donor with HPV-associated anogenital cancer.

The CDR3 is CASSQALGLDYEQYF. The CDR3 DNA reads as TGTGCCAGCAGCCAAGCACTAGGATTGGATTACGAGCAGTACTTC. The chain carries TRBV14 and TRBJ2-7; tentatively, D is TRBD2 (5 bases). The CDR3 runs to 15 residues. Germline V gives CDR1 SGHDN, CDR2 FVKESK. Trimming pared 1 base from V and 4 bases from J, leaving 14 bases between.